This T cell receptor beta chain was identified during a study of T cell changes during pregnancy in multiple sclerosis. After removal of 5 bases from V and 1 base from J, the junction contained 10 bases not matched to a gene. Germline V gives CDR1 LNHDA, CDR2 SQIVND (reference sequence). The CDR3 covers 16 residues. Here immunoSEQ multiplex PCR was the method, and the copy in TCRdb shows in-frame clones only, minus some. The sample holds approximately 97,000 clones, less than 95% seen once. The source was peripheral blood, collected in the second trimester of pregnancy. V and J are TRBV19 and TRBJ2-5; 7 positions agree with TRBD1. The clonotype was recovered from a female donor in good health, enrolled as a control in a pregnancy study. CDR3 in amino acids: CASSFRDSGFQETQYF. For the CDR3, the DNA is TGTGCCAGTAGTTTCCGGGACAGTGGTTTCCAAGAGACCCAGTACTTC.